This note documents a single T cell receptor (beta chain) sequence. The CDR3 has 17 amino acids. Deletions cut 1 base from V and 7 bases from J, with 19 bases between. Looked up from germline, CDR1 is MGHDK and CDR2 is SYGVNS. These data are taken from a study of T cells in Graves' hyperthyroidism and ophthalmopathy. Researchers took RNA transcripts and amplified the TCR beta CDR3 regions from them. During a first-round RT-PCR of the TCR CDR3, the HTBI primer set was used. Using its own MiXCR run on the multiplex PCR reads, TCRdb lists one record per CDR3 protein. Altogether about 560,000 distinct CDR3 sequences are present, under 60% being singletons, with the ten largest covering 8.2%. No ophthalmopathy progression within 18 months constituted stable Graves' hyperthyroidism.

The chain carries TRBV25-1 and TRBJ2-2; D may be TRBD2 (6 bases). This TCR was recovered from a woman between 18 and 30 years old with Graves' hyperthyroidism. Sequenced: peripheral blood or thyroid tissue (not recorded which). The CDR3 DNA follows: TGTGCCAGCAGTGAATTGGGCAGGGAGGACTATGGCGGGGAGCTGTTTTTT. Translated, it gives CASSELGREDYGGELFF.